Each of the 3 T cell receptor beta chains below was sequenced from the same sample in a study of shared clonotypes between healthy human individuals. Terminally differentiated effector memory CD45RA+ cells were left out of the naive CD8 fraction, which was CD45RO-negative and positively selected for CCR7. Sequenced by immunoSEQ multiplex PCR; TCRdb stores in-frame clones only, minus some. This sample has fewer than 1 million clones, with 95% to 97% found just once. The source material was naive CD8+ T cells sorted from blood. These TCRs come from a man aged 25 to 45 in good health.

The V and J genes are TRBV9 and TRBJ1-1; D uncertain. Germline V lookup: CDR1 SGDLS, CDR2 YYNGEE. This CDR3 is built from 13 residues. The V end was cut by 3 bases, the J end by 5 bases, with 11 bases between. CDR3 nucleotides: TGTGCCAGCAGCGGTACGGAGCGAACTGAAGCTTTCTTT. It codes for CASSGTERTEAFF.

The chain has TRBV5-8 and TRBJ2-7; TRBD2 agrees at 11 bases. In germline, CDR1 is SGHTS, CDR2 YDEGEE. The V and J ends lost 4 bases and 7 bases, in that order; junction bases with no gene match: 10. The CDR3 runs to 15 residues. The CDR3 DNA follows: TGTGCCAGCAGCCTCTTAGCGGGAGGGCCGAGGGAGCAGTACTTC. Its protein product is CASSLLAGGPREQYF. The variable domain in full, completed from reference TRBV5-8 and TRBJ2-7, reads EAGVTQSPTHLIKTRGQQATLRCSPISGHTSVYWYQQALGLGLQFLLWYDEGEERNRGNFPPRFSGRQFPNYSSELNVNALELEDSALYLCASSLLAGGPREQYFGPGTRLTVT.

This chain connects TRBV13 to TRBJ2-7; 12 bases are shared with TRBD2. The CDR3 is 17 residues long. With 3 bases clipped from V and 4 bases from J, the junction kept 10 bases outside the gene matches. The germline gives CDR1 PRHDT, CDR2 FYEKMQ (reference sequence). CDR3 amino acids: CASSFKMGLAGGYEQYF. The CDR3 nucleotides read TGTGCCAGCAGCTTCAAGATGGGACTAGCGGGCGGGTACGAGCAGTACTTC.